The TCR beta chain under discussion was sequenced for a study of T cells after posttransplantation cyclophosphamide. Study-wide results and limits: Later blood repertoires were often dominated by clones from the donor CD8+ memory compartment.

The protocol was immunoSEQ multiplex PCR, while the TCRdb copy is restricted to in-frame clones and leaves out a portion. In the table there are approximately 52,000 clones, approximately 86% of which are singletons. As to this clone: Its target is not known.

This CDR3 contains 13 residues. V lost 5 bases to trimming and J lost 5 bases, with 13 bases between them. Germline loops: CDR1 MDHEN, CDR2 SYDVKM. The J gene is TRBJ2-7, the V gene TRBV28; D is possibly TRBD1 (6 bases). This TCR was recovered from a man younger than 45 with a blood cancer, CMV-positive, and with a related stem cell donor. The material sequenced was PBMCs. The CDR3 spells CASSQYRAHEQYF. The CDR3 DNA follows: TGTGCCAGCAGTCAATACAGGGCCCACGAGCAGTACTTC.